The 17 T cell receptor beta chains given below trace back to one sample, sequenced in a study of regulatory T cells in long-lasting Graves disease (dated by TCRdb to about 2021). The time point label here, explained by the study, means: newly diagnosed GD, antithyroid drugs for less than 3 months. For both TCR sequencing and RNA sequencing, RNA was extracted from PBMCs in TRIzol. Library generation was performed with multiplex PCR. Sequencer: Illumina HiSeq 4000. CDR3 regions were amplified by Arm-PCR with iRepertoire HTBI primers to construct TCR beta libraries. TCRdb reanalyzed the raw reads on its own, using fastp at Q25 for trimming and MiXCR for clone calling, and kept in-frame beta chains. Rows with one shared CDR3 protein collapse into an entry with the most common genes and DNA. The sample table lists 360,000 or so distinct CDR3 sequences, 12% of them with a count of one. Under 20% of the sample belongs to the ten largest clones.

This sample was shared with a second study, whose subject was T cells in Graves' hyperthyroidism and ophthalmopathy.

The sequenced sample was peripheral blood mononuclear cells (PBMCs), obtained at new diagnosis, from a patient treated with antithyroid drugs. The receptors were sampled from a woman younger than 35 with Graves disease. Donor details come from another sample of the same person, matched by shared clones.

The rearrangement links TRBV4-3 to TRBJ1-4; D remains ambiguous. The CDR3 is made up of 14 amino acids. Germline lookup yields CDR1 LGHNA and CDR2 YSLEER. V lost 4 bases to trimming and J lost 1 base, with 7 bases between them. CDR3: CASSRFGTNEKLFF. The CDR3 nucleotides read TGCGCCAGCAGCCGTTTCGGAACTAATGAAAAACTGTTTTTT.

This clonotype was counted at least ten times. The chain recombines TRBV11-2 with TRBJ2-3; tentatively, D is TRBD1 (6 bases). From germline, CDR1 is SGHAT and CDR2 FQNNGV. The V gene lost 2 bases and the J gene lost 4 bases, with 13 bases spanning the gap. This CDR3 spans 15 amino acids. Written as DNA, the CDR3 is TGTGCCAGCAGCTTAAGGGGCAGGGGTCCAGATACGCAGTATTTT. Its translation: CASSLRGRGPDTQYF.

In its sample, this clonotype was seen a few times. This rearrangement joins TRBV6-1 to TRBJ1-1; D is ambiguous. The CDR3 is 13 amino acids. The germline gives CDR1 MNHNS, CDR2 SASEGT. Trimming took 5 bases from V and 4 from J, leaving 11 bases between them. The CDR3 DNA reads as TGTGCCAGCAGTCGAGCGCGGGGCACTGAAGCTTTCTTT. It encodes CASSRARGTEAFF.

The V gene is TRBV29-1, the J gene TRBJ1-1; D gene ambiguous. V shed 1 base and J shed 2 bases, with 5 bases lying between them. This CDR3 spans 12 amino acids. The germline V gene encodes CDR1 SQVTM and CDR2 ANQGSEA. The CDR3 is CSVEVGNTEAFF. CDR3 sequence (DNA): TGCAGCGTTGAAGTGGGAAACACTGAAGCTTTCTTT. Combining the CDR3 with reference TRBV29-1 and TRBJ1-1 gives the whole variable domain SAVISQKPSRDICQRGTSLTIQCQVDSQVTMMFWYRQQPGQSLTLIATANQGSEATYESGFVIDKFPISRPNLTFSTLTVSNMSPEDSSIYLCSVEVGNTEAFFGQGTRLTVV.

The V call is TRBV5-1, the J call TRBJ2-7; 7 nucleotides line up with TRBD1. Germline CDR1 SGHRS, CDR2 YFSETQ. The V segment lost 3 bases and the J segment 0 bases; nucleotides outside the gene matches: 3. The CDR3 spans 14 residues. CDR3 coding DNA: TGCGCCAGCAGCTACCGGACAGGCTCCTACGAGCAGTACTTC. This sequence encodes CASSYRTGSYEQYF.

The chain recombines TRBV20-1 with TRBJ1-1, with D perhaps matching TRBD1 (6 bases). Germline CDR1 is DFQATT and CDR2 is SNEGSKA (reference sequence). This CDR3 contains 16 residues. The V end was cut by 0 bases, the J end by 0 bases, with 14 bases between. The CDR3 nucleotides are TGCAGTGCTAGAGATATGTTGGGGGGCATGAACACTGAAGCTTTCTTT. This sequence encodes CSARDMLGGMNTEAFF.

The sample holds many counts of this clonotype. The CDR3 loop reads CATSRDVSFTDTQYF. CDR3 DNA: TGTGCCACCAGCAGAGACGTCAGCTTCACAGATACGCAGTATTTT. The chain combines TRBV15 with TRBJ2-3; D uncertain. The CDR3 covers 15 residues. Germline CDR1 reads LNHNV; CDR2 reads YYDKDF (reference sequence). V lost 0 bases and J 2 bases, leaving 9 bases between the germline ends.

This clonotype was recorded many times. This chain links TRBV5-1 with TRBJ2-2; no reliable D call. The length of the CDR3 is 16 residues. Trimming pared 1 base from V and 0 bases from J, leaving 10 bases between. Germline-derived CDR1 and CDR2 are SGHRS and YFSETQ. The CDR3 DNA reads as TGCGCCAGCAGCTTGCGGATGGAGACGAACACCGGGGAGCTGTTTTTT. This gives the protein CASSLRMETNTGELFF.

The table lists this clonotype with many counts. The chain employs TRBV4-3 and TRBJ1-5, with no clear D. Between the trimmed V and J ends, which lost 0 bases and 0 bases, there was a span of 6 bases. Per the germline V gene, CDR1 is LGHNA and CDR2 is YSLEER. This CDR3 spans 15 amino acids. This chain's CDR3 is CASSQDYVSNQPQHF. The CDR3 DNA follows: TGCGCCAGCAGCCAAGACTACGTTAGCAATCAGCCCCAGCATTTT.

This clonotype was picked up a small number of times. The V call is TRBV4-3, the J call TRBJ1-4; D unclear. CDR1 LGHNA and CDR2 YSLEER come from the germline V gene. This CDR3 comprises 15 residues. The V and J ends lost 0 bases and 5 bases respectively, with 10 bases between them. The CDR3 nucleotides read TGCGCCAGCAGCCAAGATCCGGGAGCCAATGAAAAACTGTTTTTT. It specifies CASSQDPGANEKLFF.

This clonotype was counted at least ten times. The chain combines TRBV28 with TRBJ2-3; D is possibly TRBD1 (6 bases). The CDR3 runs 13 residues. Trimming took off 6 bases at V and 4 bases at J, with 11 bases between the two ends. The germline CDR1 and CDR2 sequences are MDHEN and SYDVKM. CDR3 region: CASRPTGPDTQYF. CDR3 DNA sequence: TGTGCCAGCAGGCCCACAGGGCCAGATACGCAGTATTTT. The variable domain in full, completed from reference TRBV28 and TRBJ2-3, reads DVKVTQSSRYLVKRTGEKVFLECVQDMDHENMFWYRQDPGLGLRLIYFSYDVKMKEKGDIPEGYSVSREKKERFSLILESASTNQTSMYLCASRPTGPDTQYFGPGTRLTVL.

The gene calls are TRBV27 and TRBJ2-1; 7 bases are a match to TRBD1. There are 15 residues in the CDR3. In germline, CDR1 is MNHEY, CDR2 SMNVEV (reference sequence). The V segment lost 2 bases and the J segment 8 bases; nucleotides outside the gene matches: 9. The CDR3, as DNA: TGTGCCAGCAGTTTAAAGGGGGCTTGGGGCTATGAGCAGTTCTTC. Its translation: CASSLKGAWGYEQFF.

This clonotype was seen ten or more times. This sequence joins TRBV12-3 or TRBV12-4 and TRBJ1-1; D is uncertain. The ends were cut back, 2 bases at V and 10 bases at J, with 14 bases in the middle. CDR3 length: 13 residues. As DNA, the CDR3 is TGTGCCAGCAGTTTAAATCCGGGCTATGGAGCTTTCTTT. It encodes CASSLNPGYGAFF.

This clonotype was seen only a few times. The chain links TRBV29-1 to TRBJ2-5; 7 bases are shared with TRBD1. The CDR3 loop spans 11 amino acids. Trimming at V came to 6 bases and at J to 3 bases, leaving 1 base not matched to a gene. Germline values: CDR1 SQVTM, CDR2 ANQGSEA. In DNA, the CDR3 is TGCAGCGTCGGGACAGAAGAGACCCAGTACTTC. Its translation is CSVGTEETQYF.

This clonotype occurred many times. The rearrangement joins TRBV11-2 to TRBJ1-1, with TRBD1 as a possible D gene (5 bases). The CDR3 consists of 15 residues. V lost 5 bases and J lost 0, with 13 bases in between. Per germline, CDR1 SGHAT and CDR2 FQNNGV. The CDR3 reads CASSRLLGVNTEAFF. CDR3 bases: TGTGCCAGCAGCCGACTGTTAGGGGTGAACACTGAAGCTTTCTTT.

This clonotype was observed many times. The CDR3 DNA reads as TGTGCCAGCAGTTACTCGGGAAGGGGCGCGAGGTATTTT. Translation gives CASSYSGRGARYF. The J gene is TRBJ2-3, the V gene TRBV6-5; TRBD1 might be the D (5 bases). Germline V gene lookup returns CDR1 MNHEY and CDR2 SVGAGI. The CDR3 spans 13 residues. V was cut by 0 bases and J by 14 bases, with 15 bases left in between.

This rearrangement joins TRBV7-2 to TRBJ2-7; TRBD2 might be the D (7 bases). This CDR3 has 15 residues. The V gene lost 3 bases and the J gene lost 6 bases, with 18 bases spanning the gap. Germline CDR1 reads SGHTA; CDR2 reads FQGNSA. The CDR3 reads CASSLEGGFLGEQYV. CDR3 bases: TGTGCCAGCAGCTTGGAGGGGGGGTTTCTGGGCGAGCAGTACGTC.